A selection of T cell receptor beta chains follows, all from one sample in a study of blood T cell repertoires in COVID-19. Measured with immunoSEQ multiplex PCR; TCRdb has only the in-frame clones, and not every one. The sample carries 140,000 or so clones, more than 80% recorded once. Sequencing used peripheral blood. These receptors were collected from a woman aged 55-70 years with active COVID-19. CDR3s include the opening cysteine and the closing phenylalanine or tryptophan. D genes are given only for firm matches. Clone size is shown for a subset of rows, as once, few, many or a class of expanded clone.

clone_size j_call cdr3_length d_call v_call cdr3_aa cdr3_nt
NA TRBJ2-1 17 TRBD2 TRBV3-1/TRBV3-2 CASSQATRTSGRYEQFF TGTGCCAGCAGCCAAGCTACTAGGACTAGCGGGAGATATGAGCAGTTCTTC
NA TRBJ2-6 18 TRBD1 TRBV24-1 CATSDPRDRTSGANVLTF TGTGCCACCAGTGATCCCCGGGACAGGACTTCTGGGGCCAACGTCCTGACTTTC
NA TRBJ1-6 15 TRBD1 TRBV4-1 CASSQEGQGTSPLHF TGCGCCAGCAGCCAAGAGGGACAGGGTACATCACCCCTCCACTTT
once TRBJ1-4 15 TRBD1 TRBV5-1 CASSPGQPYNEKLFF TGCGCCAGCAGCCCGGGACAGCCTTATAATGAAAAACTGTTTTTT
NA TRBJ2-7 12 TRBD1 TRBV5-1 CASRDSTYEQYF TGCGCCAGCCGGGACAGCACTTACGAGCAGTACTTC
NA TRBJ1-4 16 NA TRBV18 CASSPREVTTNEKLFF TGTGCCAGCTCACCGCGGGAGGTGACAACTAATGAAAAACTGTTTTTT
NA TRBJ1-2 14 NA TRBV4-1 CASSQLKGLRGYTF TGCGCCAGCAGCCAACTAAAAGGACTTCGAGGCTACACCTTC
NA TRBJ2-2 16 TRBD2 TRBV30 CAWNKASGKRTGELFF TGTGCCTGGAATAAGGCTAGCGGGAAGAGGACCGGGGAGCTGTTTTTT
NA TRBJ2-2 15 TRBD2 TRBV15 CATSRDTREGGELFF TGTGCCACCAGCAGAGATACCAGGGAGGGCGGGGAGCTGTTTTTT
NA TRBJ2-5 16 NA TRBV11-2 CASSLVGGGPAETQYF TGTGCCAGCAGCTTAGTAGGGGGAGGGCCGGCGGAGACCCAGTACTTC
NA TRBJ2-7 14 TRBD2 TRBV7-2 CASSFGGRAYEQYF TGTGCCAGCAGCTTTGGCGGGAGGGCCTACGAGCAGTACTTC
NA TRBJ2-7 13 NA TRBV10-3 CAISSSGPYEQYF TGTGCCATCAGTTCTTCAGGCCCCTACGAGCAGTACTTC
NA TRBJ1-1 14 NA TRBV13 CASSSSELNTEAFF TGTGCCAGCAGCTCGAGTGAGTTGAACACTGAAGCTTTCTTT
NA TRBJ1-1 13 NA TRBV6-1 CASSDNRRVEAFF TGTGCCAGCAGTGATAACCGGCGGGTAGAAGCTTTCTTT
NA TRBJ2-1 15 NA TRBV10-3 CAISPRDFDYNEQFF TGTGCCATCAGCCCGCGGGACTTCGACTACAATGAGCAGTTCTTC
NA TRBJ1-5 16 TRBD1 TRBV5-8 CASSRGQGANNQPQHF TGTGCCAGCAGTCGTGGACAGGGGGCCAACAATCAGCCCCAGCATTTT
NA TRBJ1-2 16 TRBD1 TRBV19 CASSTFSGGEDYGYTF TGTGCCAGTAGTACCTTCTCAGGGGGCGAGGACTATGGCTACACCTTC
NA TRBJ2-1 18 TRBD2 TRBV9 CASSSPRSGLAGGNEQFF TGTGCCAGCAGTTCTCCCCGCAGCGGACTAGCGGGAGGGAATGAGCAGTTCTTC
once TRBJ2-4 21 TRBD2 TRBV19 CASSPRASGRTPFGTKNIQYF TGTGCCAGTAGTCCCCGGGCTAGCGGGAGGACCCCGTTTGGAACCAAAAACATTCAGTACTTC
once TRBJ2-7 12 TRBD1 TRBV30 CAWTPGPGQEYF TGTGCCTGGACCCCTGGGCCGGGACAGGAGTACTTC
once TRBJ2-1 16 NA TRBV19 CASSIPPTYSYNEQFF TGTGCCAGTAGTATCCCCCCGACATACTCCTACAATGAGCAGTTCTTC
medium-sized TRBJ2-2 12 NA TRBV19 CASSYGAGELFF TGTGCCAGTAGTTACGGGGCCGGGGAGCTGTTTTTT
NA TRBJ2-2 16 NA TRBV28 CASSPLAPSGTGELFF TGTGCCAGCAGCCCCCTAGCGCCGAGTGGTACCGGGGAGCTGTTTTTT
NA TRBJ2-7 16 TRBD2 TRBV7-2 CASSGGRGSGSYEQYF TGTGCCAGCAGCGGAGGGCGGGGTAGCGGGAGCTACGAGCAGTACTTC
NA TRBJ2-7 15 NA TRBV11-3 CASSFATGSNYEQYF TGTGCCAGCAGCTTTGCAACAGGGTCCAACTACGAGCAGTACTTC
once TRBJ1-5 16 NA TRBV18 CASSIQGRNGNQPQHF TGTGCCAGCTCAATCCAGGGTCGAAATGGCAATCAGCCCCAGCATTTT
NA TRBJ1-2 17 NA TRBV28 CASRTRTGSRLNYGYTF TGTGCCAGCAGAACCCGAACGGGGTCAAGGTTAAACTATGGCTACACCTTC
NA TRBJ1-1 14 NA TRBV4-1 CASSHGLREEGAFF TGCGCCAGCAGCCATGGCCTCCGTGAGGAGGGAGCTTTCTTT
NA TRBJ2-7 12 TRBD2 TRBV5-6 CASSWGGYEQYF TGTGCCAGCAGCTGGGGGGGCTACGAGCAGTACTTC